This TCR beta chain was found in a study of blood T cell dynamics during melanoma immunotherapy. Notes on the study in general: Whether repertoire-driving clones were melanoma-specific could not be determined.

With regard to this clone: Its antigen remains unknown.

The CDR3 spans 13 residues. Germline lookup yields CDR1 MNHEY and CDR2 SMNVEV (reference sequence). Trimming left V 1 base short and J 5 bases short, with 8 bases between. The sample's time point: pre-treatment baseline. Apart from a couple of fast progressors, RECIST 1.1 response was judged 12 weeks post-infusion. Prior systemic cancer therapy, immunosuppressant use and other active malignancies excluded patients. Using immunoSEQ multiplex PCR, the repertoire was profiled, and TCRdb retains in-frame clones only, with some absent. The sample has more than 10,000 clones; over 85% are singletons. The V gene is TRBV27, the J gene TRBJ1-1; D gene uncertain. This specimen consisted of blood, obtained from a patient treated with checkpoint blockade. This TCR was sampled from a human donor with melanoma. The DNA for the CDR3 is TGTGCCAGCAGTTTATGGGTGGGGACTGAAGCTTTCTTT. Encoded protein: CASSLWVGTEAFF.